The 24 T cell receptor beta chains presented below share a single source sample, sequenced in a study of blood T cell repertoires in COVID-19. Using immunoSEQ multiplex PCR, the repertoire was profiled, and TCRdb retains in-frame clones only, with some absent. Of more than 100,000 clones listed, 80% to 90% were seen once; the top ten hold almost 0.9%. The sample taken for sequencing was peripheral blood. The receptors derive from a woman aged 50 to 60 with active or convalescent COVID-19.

CDR3 protein: CASSQTSGSYEQYF. The CDR3 region has the DNA TGTGCCAGCAGCCAAACTAGCGGGAGCTACGAGCAGTACTTC. V is TRBV7-2 and J is TRBJ2-7; 11 positions match TRBD2. V was pared by 5 bases and J by 3 bases, with 3 bases of the junction left unmatched. The length of the CDR3 is 14 residues. The germline CDR1 and CDR2 sequences are SGHTA and FQGNSA.

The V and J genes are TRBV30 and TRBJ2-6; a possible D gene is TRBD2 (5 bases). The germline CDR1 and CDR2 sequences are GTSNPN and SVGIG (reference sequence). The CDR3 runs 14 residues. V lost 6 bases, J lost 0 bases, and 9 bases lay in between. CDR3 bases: TGTGCCTGCCAGCGGCCCTCTGGGGCCAACGTCCTGACTTTC. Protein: CACQRPSGANVLTF. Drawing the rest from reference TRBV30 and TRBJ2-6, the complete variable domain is SQTIHQWPATLVQPVGSPLSLECTVEGTSNPNLYWYRQAAGRGLQLLFYSVGIGQISSEVPQNLSASRPQDRQFILSSKKLLLSDSGFYLCACQRPSGANVLTFGAGSRLTVL.

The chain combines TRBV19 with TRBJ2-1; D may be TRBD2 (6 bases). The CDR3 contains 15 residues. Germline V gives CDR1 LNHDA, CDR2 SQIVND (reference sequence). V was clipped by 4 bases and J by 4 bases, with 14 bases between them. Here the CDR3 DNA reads TGTGCCAGTAGTACTTGGAGGGAGCGATACAATGAGCAGTTCTTC. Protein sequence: CASSTWRERYNEQFF.

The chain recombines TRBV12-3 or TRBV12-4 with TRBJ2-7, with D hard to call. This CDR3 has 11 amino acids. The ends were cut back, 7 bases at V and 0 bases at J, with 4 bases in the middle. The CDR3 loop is CASTSSYEQYF. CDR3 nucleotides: TGTGCCAGCACCTCCTCCTACGAGCAGTACTTC.

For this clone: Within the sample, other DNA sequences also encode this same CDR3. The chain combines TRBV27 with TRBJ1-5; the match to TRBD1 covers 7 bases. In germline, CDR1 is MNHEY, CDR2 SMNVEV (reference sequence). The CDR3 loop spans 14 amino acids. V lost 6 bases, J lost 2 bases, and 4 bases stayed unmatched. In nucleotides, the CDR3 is TGTGCCAGCAGCGGACAGGTCGGCAATCAGCCCCAGCATTTT. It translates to CASSGQVGNQPQHF.

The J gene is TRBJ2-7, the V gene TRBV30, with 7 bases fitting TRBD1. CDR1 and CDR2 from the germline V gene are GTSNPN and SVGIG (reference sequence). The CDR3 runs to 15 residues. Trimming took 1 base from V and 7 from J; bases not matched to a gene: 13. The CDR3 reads CAWSALSQGPGEQYF. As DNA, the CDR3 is TGTGCCTGGAGTGCCCTCTCACAGGGGCCGGGGGAGCAGTACTTC.

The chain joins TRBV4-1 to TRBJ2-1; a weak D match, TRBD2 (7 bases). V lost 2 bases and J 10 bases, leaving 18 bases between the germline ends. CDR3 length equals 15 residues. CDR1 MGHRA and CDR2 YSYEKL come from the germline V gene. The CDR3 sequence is CASSQWRARGGEQFF. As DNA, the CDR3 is TGCGCCAGCAGCCAATGGAGGGCTAGGGGGGGGGAGCAGTTCTTC.

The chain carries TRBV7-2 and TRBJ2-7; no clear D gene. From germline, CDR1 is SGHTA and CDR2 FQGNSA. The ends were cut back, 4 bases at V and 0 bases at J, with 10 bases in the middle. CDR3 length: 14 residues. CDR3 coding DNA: TGTGCCAGCAGCTCGAGAAACAGCTCCTACGAGCAGTACTTC. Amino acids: CASSSRNSSYEQYF. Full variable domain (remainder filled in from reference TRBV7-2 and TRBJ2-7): GAGVSQSPSNKVTEKGKDVELRCDPISGHTALYWYRQSLGQGLEFLIYFQGNSAPDKSGLPSDRFSAERTGGSVSTLTIQRTQQEDSAVYLCASSSRNSSYEQYFGPGTRLTVT.

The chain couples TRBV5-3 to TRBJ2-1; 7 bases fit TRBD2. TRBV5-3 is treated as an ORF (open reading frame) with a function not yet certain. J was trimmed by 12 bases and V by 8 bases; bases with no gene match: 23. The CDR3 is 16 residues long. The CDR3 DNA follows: TGTGCCAGGCACCTCGAGGGAGGGATCGGGAGACAATTGCAGTTCTTC. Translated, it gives CARHLEGGIGRQLQFF.

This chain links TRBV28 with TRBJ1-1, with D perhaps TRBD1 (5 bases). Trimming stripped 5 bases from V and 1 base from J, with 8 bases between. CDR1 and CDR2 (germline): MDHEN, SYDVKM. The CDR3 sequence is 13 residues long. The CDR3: CASSTGSNTEAFF. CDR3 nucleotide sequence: TGTGCCAGCAGTACAGGCTCGAACACTGAAGCTTTCTTT.

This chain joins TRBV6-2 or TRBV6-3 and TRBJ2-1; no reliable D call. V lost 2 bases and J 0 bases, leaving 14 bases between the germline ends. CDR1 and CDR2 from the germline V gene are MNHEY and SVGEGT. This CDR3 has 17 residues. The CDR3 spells CASSYPPGKSSYNEQFF. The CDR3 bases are TGTGCCAGCAGTTACCCCCCAGGAAAGAGCTCCTACAATGAGCAGTTCTTC.

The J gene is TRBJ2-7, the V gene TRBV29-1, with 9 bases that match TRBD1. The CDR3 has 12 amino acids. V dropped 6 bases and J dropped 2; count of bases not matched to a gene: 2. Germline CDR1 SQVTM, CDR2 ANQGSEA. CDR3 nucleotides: TGCAGCGTAGGACAGGGGACCTACGAGCAGTACTTC. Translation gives CSVGQGTYEQYF.

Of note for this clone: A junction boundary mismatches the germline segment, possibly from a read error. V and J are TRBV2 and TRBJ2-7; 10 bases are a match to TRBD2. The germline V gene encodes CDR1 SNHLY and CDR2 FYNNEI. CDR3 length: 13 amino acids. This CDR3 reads CASSLELAGKEPF. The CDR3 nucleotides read TGTGCCAGCAGTCTGGAACTAGCGGGAAAGGAACCTTTC.

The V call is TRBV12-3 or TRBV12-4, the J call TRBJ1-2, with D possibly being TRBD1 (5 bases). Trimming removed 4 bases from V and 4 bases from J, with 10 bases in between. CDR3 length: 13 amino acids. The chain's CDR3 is CASSSYRTYGYTF. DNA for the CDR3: TGTGCCAGCAGTTCATACAGGACCTATGGCTACACCTTC.

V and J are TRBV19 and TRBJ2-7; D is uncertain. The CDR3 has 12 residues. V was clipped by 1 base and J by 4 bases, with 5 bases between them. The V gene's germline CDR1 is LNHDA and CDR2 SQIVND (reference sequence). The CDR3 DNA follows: TGTGCCAGTAGTATAGTGCAGTACGAGCAGTACTTC. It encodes CASSIVQYEQYF.

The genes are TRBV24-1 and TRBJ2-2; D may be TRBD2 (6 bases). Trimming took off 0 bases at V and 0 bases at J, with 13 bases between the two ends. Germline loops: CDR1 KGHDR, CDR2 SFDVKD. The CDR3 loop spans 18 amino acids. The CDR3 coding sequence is TGTGCCACCAGTGATTTGCCAGCTAGCGTTCCGAACACCGGGGAGCTGTTTTTT. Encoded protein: CATSDLPASVPNTGELFF.

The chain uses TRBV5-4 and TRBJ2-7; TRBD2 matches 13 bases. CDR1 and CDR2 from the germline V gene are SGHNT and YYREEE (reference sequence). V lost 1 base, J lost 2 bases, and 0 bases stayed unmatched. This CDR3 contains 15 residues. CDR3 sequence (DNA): TGTGCCAGCAGCTTGACTAGCGGGAGGGCCTACGAGCAGTACTTC. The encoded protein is CASSLTSGRAYEQYF.

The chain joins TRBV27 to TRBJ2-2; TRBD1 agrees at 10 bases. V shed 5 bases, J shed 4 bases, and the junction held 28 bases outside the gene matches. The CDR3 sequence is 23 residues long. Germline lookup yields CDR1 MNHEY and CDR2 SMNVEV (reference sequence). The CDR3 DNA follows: TGTGCCAGCAGTAGTTTACAACCTCTAATCCCCCCCCGGGACAGGGGCGGCACCGGGGAGCTGTTTTTT. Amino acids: CASSSLQPLIPPRDRGGTGELFF.

CDR3 nucleotide sequence: TGTGCCAGCAGCTTGGACAGGGAAGAGACCCAGTACTTC. It yields the protein CASSLDREETQYF. The J gene is TRBJ2-5, the V gene TRBV6-5; 8 bases are shared with TRBD1. Per the germline V gene, CDR1 is MNHEY and CDR2 is SVGAGI. This CDR3 spans 13 amino acids. With 6 bases clipped from V and 3 bases from J, the junction kept 3 bases outside the gene matches.

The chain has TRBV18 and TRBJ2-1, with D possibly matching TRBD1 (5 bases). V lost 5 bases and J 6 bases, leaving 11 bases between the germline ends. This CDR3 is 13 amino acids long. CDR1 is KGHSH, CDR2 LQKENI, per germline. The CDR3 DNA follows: TGTGCCAGCTCAACTCGGACACCCAATGAGCAGTTCTTC. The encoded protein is CASSTRTPNEQFF.

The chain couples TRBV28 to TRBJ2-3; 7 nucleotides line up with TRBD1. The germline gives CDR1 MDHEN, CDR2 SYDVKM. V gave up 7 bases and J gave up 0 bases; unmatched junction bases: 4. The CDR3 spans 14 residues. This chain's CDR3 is CASTPTGSTDTQYF. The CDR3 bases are TGTGCCAGCACCCCGACAGGGAGCACAGATACGCAGTATTTT.

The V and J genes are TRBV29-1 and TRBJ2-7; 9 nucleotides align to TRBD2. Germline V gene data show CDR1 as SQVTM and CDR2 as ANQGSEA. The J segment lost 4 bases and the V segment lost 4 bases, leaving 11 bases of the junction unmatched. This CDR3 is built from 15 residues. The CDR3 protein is CSVVLRSGRLYEQYF. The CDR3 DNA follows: TGCAGCGTTGTTCTACGTAGCGGGAGACTTTACGAGCAGTACTTC.

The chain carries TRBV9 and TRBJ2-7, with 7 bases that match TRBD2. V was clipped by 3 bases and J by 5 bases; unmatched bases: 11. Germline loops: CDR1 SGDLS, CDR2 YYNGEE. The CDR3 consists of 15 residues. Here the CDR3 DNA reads TGTGCCAGCAGCGAGGGCAGCGGGGCGGCCCACGAGCAGTACTTC. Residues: CASSEGSGAAHEQYF.

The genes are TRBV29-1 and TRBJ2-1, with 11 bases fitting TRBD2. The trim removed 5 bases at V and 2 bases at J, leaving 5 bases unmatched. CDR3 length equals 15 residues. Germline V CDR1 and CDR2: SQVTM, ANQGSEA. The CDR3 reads CSVPNSGRAYNEQFF. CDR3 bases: TGCAGCGTTCCAAATAGCGGGAGGGCCTACAATGAGCAGTTCTTC.